These 14 T cell receptor beta chains originate from one sample sequenced in a study of patients and donors after allogeneic stem cell transplantation. TCRdb redid the calling of the RT-PCR reads with MiXCR, one entry per CDR3 protein. The table has about a million distinct CDR3 sequences, approximately 18% seen once. Sequencing used blood, either unsorted or a sorted T cell fraction (not recorded which). Receptors were obtained from a human donor who was either an allogeneic HSCT recipient or a stem cell or donor lymphocyte infusion donor (not recorded which). It is not recorded whose cells these are; they may come from a transplant donor.

This clonotype has more than one count but fewer than ten. At one boundary the junction diverges from the germline segment, which might be a read error. V is TRBV3-1 and J is TRBJ1-2; D call uncertain. This CDR3 contains 12 residues. Germline CDR1 LGHDT, CDR2 YNNKEL (reference sequence). For the CDR3, the DNA is TGTGCCAGCAGCGAAGATAACTATGGCTACACCTTC. It codes for CASSEDNYGYTF.

The DNA of the CDR3 is TGTGCCAGCAGCCAAGATTCATTTGAGCAGTTCTTC. Protein sequence: CASSQDSFEQFF. The gene calls are TRBV14 and TRBJ2-1; D call uncertain. The CDR3 length is 12 residues. Looked up from germline, CDR1 is SGHDN and CDR2 is FVKESK. Between the trimmed V and J ends, which lost 0 bases and 9 bases, there was a span of 6 bases.

The chain carries TRBV9 and TRBJ2-2; 10 positions agree with TRBD2. The trim removed 1 base at V and 0 bases at J, leaving 3 bases unmatched. Germline CDR1 and CDR2: SGDLS and YYNGEE. The CDR3 totals 17 residues. The CDR3 is CASSVRLAGANTGELFF. The CDR3 DNA reads as TGTGCCAGCAGCGTAAGGCTAGCGGGGGCGAACACCGGGGAGCTGTTTTTT.

This clonotype occurred a few times. The chain links TRBV2 to TRBJ2-2; perhaps D is TRBD1 or TRBD2 (5 bases each). Trimming stripped 6 bases from V and 4 bases from J, with 15 bases between. The CDR3 has 15 amino acids. Germline loops: CDR1 SNHLY, CDR2 FYNNEI. The CDR3 sequence: CASSGTRLGTGELFF. Here the CDR3 DNA reads TGTGCCAGCAGCGGGACCCGCTTGGGCACCGGGGAGCTGTTTTTT.

This clonotype was counted a few times. J is TRBJ2-1 and V is TRBV11-3; TRBD1 might be the D (6 bases). V was shortened by 5 bases and J by 4 bases, with 15 bases between the two germline ends. The CDR3 is made up of 15 amino acids. CDR1 SGHNT and CDR2 YENEEA come from the germline V gene. The CDR3 protein is CASSRQADGYNEQFF. The CDR3 nucleotides are TGTGCCAGCAGCCGACAGGCCGACGGGTACAATGAGCAGTTCTTC.

This clonotype turned up a few times. This chain uses TRBV7-3 with TRBJ2-7; 10 nucleotides align to TRBD2. The germline V gene encodes CDR1 SGHTA and CDR2 FQGTGA. The V and J ends lost 4 bases and 6 bases, in that order; junction bases with no gene match: 6. CDR3 length: 14 residues. The CDR3 nucleotides are TGTGCCAGCAGCTCCTCAGCGGGAGGGGGCGAGCAGTACTTC. This translates into CASSSSAGGGEQYF.

This clonotype has only a few counts. The chain recombines TRBV20-1 with TRBJ2-3; TRBD1 is a possible D gene (5 bases). The CDR3 is 16 amino acids. Germline CDR1 reads DFQATT; CDR2 reads SNEGSKA (reference sequence). V was clipped by 0 bases and J by 6 bases, with 19 bases between them. The CDR3 sequence: CSARDRGWYAADTQYF. The DNA for the CDR3 is TGCAGTGCTAGAGATAGGGGTTGGTATGCGGCCGATACGCAGTATTTT.

The sample holds a few counts of this clonotype. The V and J genes are TRBV12-3 or TRBV12-4 and TRBJ1-4, with unresolved D. The V and J ends lost 7 bases and 10 bases respectively, with 19 bases between them. This CDR3 has 14 residues. The chain's CDR3 is CASTQVEGRGKLFF. The CDR3 nucleotides read TGTGCCAGCACCCAGGTGGAGGGCCGGGGAAAACTGTTTTTT.

V usage is TRBV27 and J usage is TRBJ1-1; TRBD1 might be the D (5 bases). The germline V gene has CDR1 MNHEY and CDR2 SMNVEV (reference sequence). The CDR3 runs 16 residues. The V end was cut by 2 bases, the J end by 0 bases, with 13 bases between. This chain's CDR3 is CASSLRDVRMNTEAFF. In DNA, the CDR3 is TGTGCCAGCAGTTTACGGGACGTACGCATGAACACTGAAGCTTTCTTT.

This clonotype was recorded many times. V is TRBV20-1 and J is TRBJ1-1; tentative D call: TRBD1 (6 bases). Trimming cost V 5 bases and J 4 bases, with 17 bases left between them. In germline, CDR1 is DFQATT, CDR2 SNEGSKA (reference sequence). CDR3 length: 14 residues. CDR3 sequence: CSAPSQGLGTEAFF. Here the CDR3 DNA reads TGCAGTGCTCCCTCACAGGGTTTAGGCACTGAAGCTTTCTTT.

The CDR3 here is CASSPRGTMNTGELFF. DNA of the CDR3: TGTGCCAGCTCACCCAGGGGAACCATGAACACCGGGGAGCTGTTTTTT. J is TRBJ2-2 and V is TRBV18; TRBD1 might be the D (6 bases). The germline V gene encodes CDR1 KGHSH and CDR2 LQKENI. The CDR3 covers 16 residues. The ends were cut back, 3 bases at V and 1 base at J, with 12 bases in the middle.

Only a few counts were recorded for this clonotype. The chain uses TRBV16 and TRBJ2-1; D not resolved. Germline lookup yields CDR1 KGHSY and CDR2 FQNENV. Trimming left V 4 bases short and J 0 bases short, with 10 bases between. The CDR3 sequence is 15 residues long. Here the CDR3 reads CASSRSPYSYNEQFF. The CDR3 bases are TGTGCCAGCAGCCGGTCCCCCTACTCCTACAATGAGCAGTTCTTC.

V usage is TRBV4-3 and J usage is TRBJ2-3, with 8 bases that match TRBD2. V lost 1 base to trimming and J lost 10 bases; unmatched junction nucleotides: 7. The CDR3 has 14 residues. Germline V gene sequence: CDR1 LGHNA, CDR2 YSLEER. The CDR3 sequence is CASSQARLAPAQYF. CDR3 nucleotide sequence: TGCGCCAGCAGCCAAGCCCGACTAGCGCCGGCGCAGTATTTT.

This clonotype turned up a few times. V usage is TRBV12-3 or TRBV12-4 and J usage is TRBJ1-5, with D perhaps matching TRBD1 (5 bases). This CDR3 has 15 residues. Between the trimmed V and J ends, which lost 7 bases and 0 bases, there was a span of 13 bases. The CDR3: CASTLGEISNQPQHF. The CDR3 DNA is TGTGCCAGCACCTTAGGGGAGATTAGCAATCAGCCCCAGCATTTT.